The T cell receptor beta chain under discussion was sequenced for a study of radiotherapy plus CTLA-4 blockade in lung cancer. This table comes from immunoSEQ multiplex PCR, and its TCRdb copy is limited to in-frame clones, with some not included. Among roughly 30,000 clones listed, approximately 82% were seen once. The CDR3 length is 12 residues. V dropped 7 bases and J dropped 1 base, with 7 bases sitting between them. Germline CDR1 is MNHEY and CDR2 is SVGAGI. Source: peripheral blood, taken from a patient treated with radiotherapy plus ipilimumab. The rearrangement uses TRBV6-5 and TRBJ2-5, with D perhaps being TRBD1 or TRBD2 (5 bases each). This sequence originates from a human donor with non-small cell lung cancer who had stable disease on radiotherapy plus ipilimumab. The CDR3 nucleotides read TGTGCCAGCACCGGGACCCAAGAGACCCAGTACTTC. Protein sequence: CASTGTQETQYF.